A selection of T cell receptor beta chains follows, all from one sample in a study of response to subunit inactivated influenza vaccine. One entry per CDR3 protein results from TCRdb running MiXCR on the RT-PCR reads. The data hold 560,000 or so distinct CDR3 sequences, with around 8% observed a single time. The sample consisted of PBMCs from blood, taken around 25 months after vaccination. The receptor set was obtained from a man between 50 and 70 years old who received an inactivated influenza vaccine. The CDR3 runs from the conserved cysteine through the conserved F or W. D genes are given only for firm matches. For some rows the clone size is stated as once, few or many, or as a class when expanded; others skip it.

TRBV4-1	TRBD1	TRBJ2-5	many	TGCGCCAGCAGCCAAGATGGGGGACAGGGTCCTCAAGAGACCCAGTACTTC	CASSQDGGQGPQETQYF
TRBV16	-	TRBJ2-7	few	TGTGCCAGCAGCCAACGGGTGGGAGCGCCCTCCTACGAGCAGTACTTC	CASSQRVGAPSYEQYF
TRBV6-1	TRBD1	TRBJ2-1	many	TGTGCCAGCAGTGATGTGGGACAGGGGGTCTACCGCGGCTACAATGAGCAGTTCTTC	CASSDVGQGVYRGYNEQFF
TRBV3-1	-	TRBJ2-7	-	TGTGCCAGCAGCCATGAGGGGGTAACTAGGACCTACGAGCAGTACTTC	CASSHEGVTRTYEQYF
TRBV12-3/TRBV12-4	TRBD1	TRBJ2-6	many	TGTGCCAGCAGGTCGGGACAGGGACTTTCCGGGGCCAACGTCCTGACTTTC	CASRSGQGLSGANVLTF
TRBV20-1	TRBD2	TRBJ2-2	few	TGCAGTGCTCTCTCCGGGACTAGGATAACCGGGGAGCTGTTTTTT	CSALSGTRITGELFF
TRBV5-1	-	TRBJ2-1	many	TGCGCCAGCAGCGAGGGAAGGGGCGGGGTAGATAATGAGCAGTTCTTC	CASSEGRGGVDNEQFF
TRBV7-2	-	TRBJ1-3	many	TGTGCCAGCAGCTCCGGTACATCTGGAAACACCATATATTTT	CASSSGTSGNTIYF
TRBV12-3/TRBV12-4	-	TRBJ2-7	-	TGTGCCAGCAGTTTATGGGAGGGGGGGACCTACGAGCAGTACTTC	CASSLWEGGTYEQYF
TRBV5-1	TRBD1	TRBJ2-7	few	TGCGCCAGCAGCTTTCCCACAGGGGCCGGCGAGCAGTACTTC	CASSFPTGAGEQYF
TRBV10-3	-	TRBJ2-7	few	TGTGCCAGCAGGATGGGGACAGGCGGGAGTTGGGAGTACTTC	CASRMGTGGSWEYF
TRBV11-2	TRBD2	TRBJ2-5	-	TGTGCCAGCAGCTTCAGCGGGGGTTTGGAGACCCAGTACTTC	CASSFSGGLETQYF
TRBV29-1	TRBD2	TRBJ2-5	-	TGCAGCGTAACGGGACTAGCGGGGTCATTGGAGACCCAGTACTTC	CSVTGLAGSLETQYF
TRBV2	TRBD1	TRBJ2-3	many	TGTGCCAGCAGTGAGCAAACAGGGGGTACGCAGTATTTT	CASSEQTGGTQYF
TRBV10-3	-	TRBJ2-1	many	TGTGCCATCAGTGAGTCGGCAGGGGCGAACAATGAGCAGTTCTTC	CAISESAGANNEQFF
TRBV5-1	-	TRBJ2-7	-	TGCGCCAGCAGCTTGCGTCTAGCTGGGGCTTACGAGCAGTACTTC	CASSLRLAGAYEQYF
TRBV4-3	TRBD2	TRBJ2-3	many	TGCGCCAGCAGCCAAGAAGTCGGCGGGAGGGCCAATACGCAGTATTTT	CASSQEVGGRANTQYF
TRBV4-1	-	TRBJ2-5	-	TGCGCCAGCAGCCAAGATTATTCGCCGGGGGTCCAAGAGACCCAGTACTTC	CASSQDYSPGVQETQYF
TRBV20-1	-	TRBJ2-5	-	TGCAGTGCCCCGGACTACCAGGATACCCAGTACTTC	CSAPDYQDTQYF
TRBV15	-	TRBJ2-7	few	TGTGCCACCAGCAGAGATTGGCTCGTTGGGTCAGACACATCGCAGTACTTC	CATSRDWLVGSDTSQYF
TRBV6-1	TRBD2	TRBJ2-1	-	TGTGCCAGCAGGCCACTACTAGCGGGATCCTACAATGAGCAGTTCTTC	CASRPLLAGSYNEQFF
TRBV24-1	-	TRBJ2-2	-	TGTGCCACCAGTGACTCGGGGCCGAACACCGGGGAGCTGTTTTTT	CATSDSGPNTGELFF
TRBV4-3	-	TRBJ2-7	few	TGCGCCAGCAGCCAAGATACCGGGACCGAGCAGTACTTC	CASSQDTGTEQYF
TRBV5-1	-	TRBJ2-7	-	TGCGCCAGCAACCTGGGACTGGGGGCCTACGAGCAGTACTTC	CASNLGLGAYEQYF